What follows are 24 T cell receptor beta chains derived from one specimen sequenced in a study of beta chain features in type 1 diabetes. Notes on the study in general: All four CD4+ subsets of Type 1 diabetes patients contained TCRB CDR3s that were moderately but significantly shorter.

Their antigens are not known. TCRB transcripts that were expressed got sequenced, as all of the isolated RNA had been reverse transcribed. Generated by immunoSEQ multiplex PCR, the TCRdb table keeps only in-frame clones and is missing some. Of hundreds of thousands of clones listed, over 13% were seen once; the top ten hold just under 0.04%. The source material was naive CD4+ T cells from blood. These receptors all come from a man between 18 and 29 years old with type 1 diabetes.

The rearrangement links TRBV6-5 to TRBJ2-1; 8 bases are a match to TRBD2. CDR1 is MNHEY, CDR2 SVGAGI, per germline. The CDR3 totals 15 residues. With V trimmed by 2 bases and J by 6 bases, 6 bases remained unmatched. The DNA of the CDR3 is TGTGCCAGCAGTTACCCGGGACTAGATCGCAATGAGCAGTTCTTC. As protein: CASSYPGLDRNEQFF.

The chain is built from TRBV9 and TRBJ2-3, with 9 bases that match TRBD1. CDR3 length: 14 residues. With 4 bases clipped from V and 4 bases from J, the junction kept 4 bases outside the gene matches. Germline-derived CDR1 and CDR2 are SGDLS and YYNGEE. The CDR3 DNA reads TGTGCCAGCAGCTCAAGGACAGGGGCAGATACGCAGTATTTT. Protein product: CASSSRTGADTQYF.

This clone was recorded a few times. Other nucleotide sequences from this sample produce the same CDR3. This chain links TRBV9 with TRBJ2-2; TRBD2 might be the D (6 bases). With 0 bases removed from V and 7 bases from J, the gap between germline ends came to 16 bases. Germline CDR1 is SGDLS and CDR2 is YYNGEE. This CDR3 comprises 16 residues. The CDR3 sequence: CASSVVQGSSGGELFF. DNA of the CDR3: TGTGCCAGCAGCGTAGTTCAGGGCAGTAGCGGCGGGGAGCTGTTTTTT.

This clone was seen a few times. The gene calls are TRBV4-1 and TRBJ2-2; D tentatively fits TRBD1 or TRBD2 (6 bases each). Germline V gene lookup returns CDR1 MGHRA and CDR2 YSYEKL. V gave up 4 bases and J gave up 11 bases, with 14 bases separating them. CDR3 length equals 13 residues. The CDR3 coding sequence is TGCGCCAGCAGCCCCCCTGGGGGGCGAGAGCTGTTTTTT. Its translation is CASSPPGGRELFF.

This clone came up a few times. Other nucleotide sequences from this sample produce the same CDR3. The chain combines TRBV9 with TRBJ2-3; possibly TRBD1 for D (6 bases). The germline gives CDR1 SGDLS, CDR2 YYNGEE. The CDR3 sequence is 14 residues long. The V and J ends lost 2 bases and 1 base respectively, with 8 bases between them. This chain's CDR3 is CASSVGAGTDTQYF. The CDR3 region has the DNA TGTGCCAGCAGCGTGGGGGCGGGCACAGATACGCAGTATTTT.

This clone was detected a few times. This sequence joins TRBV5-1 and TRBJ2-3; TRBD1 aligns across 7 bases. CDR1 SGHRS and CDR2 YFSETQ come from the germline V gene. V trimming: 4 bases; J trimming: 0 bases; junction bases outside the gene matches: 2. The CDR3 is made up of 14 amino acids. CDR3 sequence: CASSQGQSTDTQYF. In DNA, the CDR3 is TGCGCCAGCAGCCAGGGACAGAGCACAGATACGCAGTATTTT.

DNA of the CDR3: TGTGCCAGCAGCGTAGTGGGGGAGAGCAACGAGCAGTACTTC. This translates into CASSVVGESNEQYF. The gene calls are TRBV9 and TRBJ2-7, with D possibly being TRBD1 or TRBD2 (5 bases each). The V end was cut by 0 bases, the J end by 5 bases, with 12 bases between. The V gene's germline CDR1 is SGDLS and CDR2 YYNGEE. This CDR3 contains 14 residues.

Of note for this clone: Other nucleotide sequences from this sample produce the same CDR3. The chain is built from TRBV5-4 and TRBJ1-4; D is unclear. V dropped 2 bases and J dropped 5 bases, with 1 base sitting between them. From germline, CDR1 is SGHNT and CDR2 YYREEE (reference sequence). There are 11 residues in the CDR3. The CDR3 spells CASSFNEKLFF. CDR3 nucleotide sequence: TGTGCCAGCAGCTTCAATGAAAAACTGTTTTTT.

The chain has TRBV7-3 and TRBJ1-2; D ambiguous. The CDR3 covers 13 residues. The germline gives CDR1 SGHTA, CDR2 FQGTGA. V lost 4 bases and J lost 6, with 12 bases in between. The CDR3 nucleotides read TGTGCCAGCAGCTCCCCCAATTCTAATGGCTACACCTTC. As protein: CASSSPNSNGYTF.

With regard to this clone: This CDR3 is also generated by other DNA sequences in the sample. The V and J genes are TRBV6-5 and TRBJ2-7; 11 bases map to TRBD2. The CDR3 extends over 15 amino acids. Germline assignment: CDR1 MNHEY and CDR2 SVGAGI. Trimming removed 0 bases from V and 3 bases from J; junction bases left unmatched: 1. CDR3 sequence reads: CASSYSGTSGYEQYF. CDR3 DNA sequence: TGTGCCAGCAGTTACTCAGGGACTAGCGGCTACGAGCAGTACTTC.

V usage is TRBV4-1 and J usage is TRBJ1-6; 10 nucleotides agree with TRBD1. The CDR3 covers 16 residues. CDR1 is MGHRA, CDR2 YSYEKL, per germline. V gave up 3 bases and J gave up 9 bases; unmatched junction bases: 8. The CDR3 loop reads CASSQQGTGEGSPLHF. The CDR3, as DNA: TGCGCCAGCAGCCAGCAGGGGACAGGGGAAGGTTCACCCCTCCACTTT.

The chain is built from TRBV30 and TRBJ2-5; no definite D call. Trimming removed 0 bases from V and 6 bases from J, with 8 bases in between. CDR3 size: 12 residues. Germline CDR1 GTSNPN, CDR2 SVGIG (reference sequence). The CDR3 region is CAWSVGSKTQYF. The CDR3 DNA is TGTGCCTGGAGTGTAGGGTCAAAGACCCAGTACTTC.

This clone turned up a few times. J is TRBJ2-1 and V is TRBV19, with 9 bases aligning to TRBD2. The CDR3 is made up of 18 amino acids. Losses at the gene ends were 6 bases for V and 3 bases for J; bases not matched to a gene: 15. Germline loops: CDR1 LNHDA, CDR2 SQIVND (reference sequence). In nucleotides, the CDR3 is TGTGCCAGTAGCCTTTTCCCCCTATCTAGCGGGGACTACAATGAGCAGTTCTTC. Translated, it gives CASSLFPLSSGDYNEQFF.

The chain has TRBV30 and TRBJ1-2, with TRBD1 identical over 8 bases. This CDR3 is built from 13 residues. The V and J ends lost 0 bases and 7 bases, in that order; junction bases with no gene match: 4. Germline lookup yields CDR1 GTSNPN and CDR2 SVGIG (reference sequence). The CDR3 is CAWSVLQGAGYTF. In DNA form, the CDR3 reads TGTGCCTGGAGTGTACTGCAGGGGGCTGGCTACACCTTC.

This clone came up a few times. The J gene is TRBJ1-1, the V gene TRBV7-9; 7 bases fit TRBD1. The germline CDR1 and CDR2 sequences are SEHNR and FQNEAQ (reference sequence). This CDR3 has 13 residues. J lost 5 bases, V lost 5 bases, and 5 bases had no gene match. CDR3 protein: CASSTRGGTEAFF. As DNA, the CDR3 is TGTGCCAGCAGCACCAGGGGGGGAACTGAAGCTTTCTTT.

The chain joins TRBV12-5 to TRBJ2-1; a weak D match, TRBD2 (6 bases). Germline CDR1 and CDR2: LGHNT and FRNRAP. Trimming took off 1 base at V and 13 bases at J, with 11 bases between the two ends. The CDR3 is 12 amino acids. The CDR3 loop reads CASGLGQGGQFF. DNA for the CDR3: TGTGCTAGTGGTTTGGGCCAGGGAGGTCAGTTCTTC.

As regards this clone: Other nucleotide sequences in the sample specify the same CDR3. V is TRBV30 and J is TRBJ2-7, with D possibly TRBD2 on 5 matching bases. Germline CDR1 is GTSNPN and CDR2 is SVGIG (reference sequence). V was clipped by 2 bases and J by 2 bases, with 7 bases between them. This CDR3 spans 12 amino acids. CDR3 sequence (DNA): TGTGCCTGGAGTACGGGGACCTACGAGCAGTACTTC. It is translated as CAWSTGTYEQYF.

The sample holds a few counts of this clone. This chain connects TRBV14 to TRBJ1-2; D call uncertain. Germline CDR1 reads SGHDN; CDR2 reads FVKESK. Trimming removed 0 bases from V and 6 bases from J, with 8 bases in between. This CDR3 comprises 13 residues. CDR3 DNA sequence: TGTGCCAGCAGCCAAGATAGATCCCATGGCTACACCTTC. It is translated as CASSQDRSHGYTF.

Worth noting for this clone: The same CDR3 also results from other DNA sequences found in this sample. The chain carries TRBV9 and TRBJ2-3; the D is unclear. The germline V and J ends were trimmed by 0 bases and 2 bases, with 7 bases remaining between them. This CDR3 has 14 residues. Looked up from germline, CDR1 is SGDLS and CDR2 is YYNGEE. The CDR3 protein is CASSVGLITDTQYF. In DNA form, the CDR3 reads TGTGCCAGCAGCGTAGGGCTAATCACAGATACGCAGTATTTT.

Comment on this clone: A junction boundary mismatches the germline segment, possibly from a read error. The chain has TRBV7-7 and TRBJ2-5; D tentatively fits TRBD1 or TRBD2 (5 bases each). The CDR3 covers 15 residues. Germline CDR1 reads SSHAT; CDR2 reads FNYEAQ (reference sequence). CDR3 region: CASSPRLGVAETQYF. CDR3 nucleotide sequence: TGTGCTAGCAGCCCTAGATTGGGGGTAGCAGAGACCCAGTACTTC.

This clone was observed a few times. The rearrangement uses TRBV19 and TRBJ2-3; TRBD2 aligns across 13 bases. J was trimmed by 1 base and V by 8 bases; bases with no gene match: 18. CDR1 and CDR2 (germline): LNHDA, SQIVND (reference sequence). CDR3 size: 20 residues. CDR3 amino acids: CASGQLPGTSGKRGTDTQYF. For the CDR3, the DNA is TGTGCCAGTGGACAACTCCCCGGGACTAGCGGGAAGCGGGGCACAGATACGCAGTATTTT.

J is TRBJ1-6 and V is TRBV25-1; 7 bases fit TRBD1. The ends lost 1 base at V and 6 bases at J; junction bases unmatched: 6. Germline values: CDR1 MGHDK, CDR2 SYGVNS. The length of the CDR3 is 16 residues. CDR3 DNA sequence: TGTGCCAGCAGTGAATTAGGGTCAGGGGGTAATTCACCCCTCCACTTT. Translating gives CASSELGSGGNSPLHF.

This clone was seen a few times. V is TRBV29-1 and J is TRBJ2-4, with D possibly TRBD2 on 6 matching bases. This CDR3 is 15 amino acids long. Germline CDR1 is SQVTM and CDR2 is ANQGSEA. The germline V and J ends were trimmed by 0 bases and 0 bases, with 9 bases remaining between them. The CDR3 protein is CSVEEPGLAKNIQYF. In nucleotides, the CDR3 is TGCAGCGTTGAAGAACCGGGACTAGCCAAAAACATTCAGTACTTC.

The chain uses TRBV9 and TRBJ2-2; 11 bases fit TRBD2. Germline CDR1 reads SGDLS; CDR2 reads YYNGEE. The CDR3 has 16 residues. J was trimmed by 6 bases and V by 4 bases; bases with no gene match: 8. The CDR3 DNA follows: TGTGCCAGCAGCCCTCTTAGCGGGAGGGTCTCCGGGGAGCTGTTTTTT. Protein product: CASSPLSGRVSGELFF.